This T cell receptor (beta chain) was identified in a study of CD8 T cells in Susac syndrome. General study results and limits: The study acknowledged a relatively small number of individuals in its TCR sequencing and HLA analysis.

RNA amounts of roughly 0.5 to 1 ug underwent reverse transcription with random hexamers. By means of immunoSEQ multiplex PCR, TCR beta CDR3 spanning 54 Vbeta and 13 Jbeta underwent amplification. Each CDR3 protein is one row after TCRdb ran MiXCR on the immunoSEQ multiplex PCR reads. This sample has fewer than 200,000 distinct CDR3 sequences; about 94% occur once, and the top ten carry less than 0.12%. Regarding this clonotype: Antigen specificity is unknown.

Sequencing of TCR beta covered CD8+ and CD4+ T cells obtained from blood. Negative isolation yielded CD8+ and CD4+ T cells; FACS enriched TEMRA cells. The sequenced sample was CD4+ T cells from PBMCs. This TCR came from a human donor in good health.

Written as DNA, the CDR3 is TGCAGCGCCCGCCCCGGACAGGGATCCGGCTACACCTTC. Translation: CSARPGQGSGYTF. This sequence joins TRBV29-1 and TRBJ1-2, with TRBD1 identical over 8 bases. The CDR3 extends over 13 amino acids. With 7 bases clipped from V and 8 bases from J, the junction kept 12 bases outside the gene matches. Germline V lookup: CDR1 SQVTM, CDR2 ANQGSEA.